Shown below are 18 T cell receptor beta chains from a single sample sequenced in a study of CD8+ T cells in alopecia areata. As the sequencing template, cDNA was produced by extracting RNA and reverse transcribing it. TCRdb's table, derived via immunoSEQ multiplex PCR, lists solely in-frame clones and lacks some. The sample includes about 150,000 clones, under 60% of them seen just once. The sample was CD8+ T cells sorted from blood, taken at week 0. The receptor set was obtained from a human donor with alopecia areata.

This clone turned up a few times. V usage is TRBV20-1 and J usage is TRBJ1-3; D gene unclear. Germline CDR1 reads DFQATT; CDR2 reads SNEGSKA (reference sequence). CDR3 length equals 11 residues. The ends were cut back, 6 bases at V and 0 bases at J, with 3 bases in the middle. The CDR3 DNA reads TGCAGTGCCGGCTCTGGAAACACCATATATTTT. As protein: CSAGSGNTIYF.

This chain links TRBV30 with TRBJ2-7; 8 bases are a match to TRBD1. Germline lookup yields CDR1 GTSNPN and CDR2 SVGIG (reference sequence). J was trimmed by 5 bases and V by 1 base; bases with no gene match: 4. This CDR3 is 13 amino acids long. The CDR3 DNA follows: TGTGCCTGGAGTGCAGGACAGGGAAACGAGCAGTACTTC. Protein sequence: CAWSAGQGNEQYF.

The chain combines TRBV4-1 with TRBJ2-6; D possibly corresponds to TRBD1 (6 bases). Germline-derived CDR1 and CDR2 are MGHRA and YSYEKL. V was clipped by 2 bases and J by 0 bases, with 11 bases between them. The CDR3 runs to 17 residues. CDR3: CASSQLDRTSGANVLTF. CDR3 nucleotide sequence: TGCGCCAGCAGCCAACTTGACAGGACCTCTGGGGCCAACGTCCTGACTTTC.

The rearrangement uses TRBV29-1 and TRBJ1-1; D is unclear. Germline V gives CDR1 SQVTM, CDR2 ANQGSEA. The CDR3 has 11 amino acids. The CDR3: CGLVMNTEAFF. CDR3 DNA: TGCGGTCTTGTAATGAACACTGAAGCTTTCTTT. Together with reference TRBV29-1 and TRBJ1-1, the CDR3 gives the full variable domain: SAVISQKPSRDICQRGTSLTIQCQVDSQVTMMFWYRQQPGQSLTLIATANQGSEATYESGFVIDKFPISRPNLTFSTLTVSNMSPEDSSIYLCGLVMNTEAFFGQGTRLTVV.

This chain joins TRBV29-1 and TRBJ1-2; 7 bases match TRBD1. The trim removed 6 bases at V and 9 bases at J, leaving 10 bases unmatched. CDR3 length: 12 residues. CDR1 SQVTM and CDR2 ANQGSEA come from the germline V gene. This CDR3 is CSVFGQAGSYTF. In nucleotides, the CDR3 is TGCAGCGTCTTCGGACAGGCTGGAAGCTACACCTTC.

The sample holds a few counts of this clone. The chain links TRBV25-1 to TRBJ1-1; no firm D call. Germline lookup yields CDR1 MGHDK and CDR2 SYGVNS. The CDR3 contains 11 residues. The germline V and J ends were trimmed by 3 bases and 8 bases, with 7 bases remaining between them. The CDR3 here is CASSDSAEAFF. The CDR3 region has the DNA TGTGCCAGCAGTGATTCAGCAGAAGCTTTCTTT. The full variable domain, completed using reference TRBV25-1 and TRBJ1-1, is EADIYQTPRYLVIGTGKKITLECSQTMGHDKMYWYQQDPGMELHLIHYSYGVNSTEKGDLSSESTVSRIRTEHFPLTLESARPSHTSQYLCASSDSAEAFFGQGTRLTVV.

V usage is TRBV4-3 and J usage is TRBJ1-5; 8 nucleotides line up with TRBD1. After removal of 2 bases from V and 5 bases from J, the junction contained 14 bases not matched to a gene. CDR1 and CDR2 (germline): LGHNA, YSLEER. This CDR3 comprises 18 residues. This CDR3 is CASSQNLASGQGDQPQHF. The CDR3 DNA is TGCGCCAGCAGCCAAAATCTAGCCTCCGGACAGGGAGATCAGCCCCAGCATTTT.

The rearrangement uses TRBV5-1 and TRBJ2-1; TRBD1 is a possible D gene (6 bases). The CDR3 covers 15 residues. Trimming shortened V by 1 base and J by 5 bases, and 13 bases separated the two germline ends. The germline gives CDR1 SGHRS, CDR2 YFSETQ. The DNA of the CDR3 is TGCGCCAGCAGCTTGTCACAGGGTAGGCACAATGAGCAGTTCTTC. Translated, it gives CASSLSQGRHNEQFF.

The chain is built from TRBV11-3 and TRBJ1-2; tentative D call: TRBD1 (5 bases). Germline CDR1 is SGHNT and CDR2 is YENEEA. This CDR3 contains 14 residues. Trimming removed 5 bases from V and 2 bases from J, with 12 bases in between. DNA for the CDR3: TGTGCCAGCAGCACGGGACGGCCGAACTATGGCTACACCTTC. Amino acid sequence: CASSTGRPNYGYTF.

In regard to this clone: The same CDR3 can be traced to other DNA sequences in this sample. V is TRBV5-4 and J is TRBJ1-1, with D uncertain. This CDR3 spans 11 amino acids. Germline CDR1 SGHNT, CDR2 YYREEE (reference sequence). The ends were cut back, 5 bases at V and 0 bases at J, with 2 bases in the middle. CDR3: CASSLNTEAFF. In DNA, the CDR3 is TGTGCCAGCAGTTTGAACACTGAAGCTTTCTTT.

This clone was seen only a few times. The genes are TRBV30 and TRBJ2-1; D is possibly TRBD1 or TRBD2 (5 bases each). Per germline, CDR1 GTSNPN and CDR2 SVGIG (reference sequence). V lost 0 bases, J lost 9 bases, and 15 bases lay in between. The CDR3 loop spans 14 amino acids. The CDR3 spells CAWSVLGVGTEQFF. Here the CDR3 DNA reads TGTGCCTGGAGTGTACTAGGGGTCGGGACTGAGCAGTTCTTC.

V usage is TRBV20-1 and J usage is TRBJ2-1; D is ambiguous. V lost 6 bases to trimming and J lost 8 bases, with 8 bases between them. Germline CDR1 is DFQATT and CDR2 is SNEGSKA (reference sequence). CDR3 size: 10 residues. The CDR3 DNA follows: TGCAGTGCCCAAGAGGATGAGCAGTTCTTC. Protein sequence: CSAQEDEQFF.

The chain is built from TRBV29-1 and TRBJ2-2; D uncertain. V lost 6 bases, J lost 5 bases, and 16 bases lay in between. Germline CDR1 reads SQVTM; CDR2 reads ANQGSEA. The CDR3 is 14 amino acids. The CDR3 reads CSVLYLGNTGELFF. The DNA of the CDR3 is TGCAGCGTGCTCTACTTGGGGAATACCGGGGAGCTGTTTTTT.

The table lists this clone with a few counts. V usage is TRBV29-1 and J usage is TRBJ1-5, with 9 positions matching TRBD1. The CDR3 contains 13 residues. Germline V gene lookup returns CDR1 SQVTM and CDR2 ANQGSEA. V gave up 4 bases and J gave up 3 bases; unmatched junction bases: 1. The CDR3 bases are TGCAGCGTTGGGGACAGGGTCAATCAGCCCCAGCATTTT. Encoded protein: CSVGDRVNQPQHF.

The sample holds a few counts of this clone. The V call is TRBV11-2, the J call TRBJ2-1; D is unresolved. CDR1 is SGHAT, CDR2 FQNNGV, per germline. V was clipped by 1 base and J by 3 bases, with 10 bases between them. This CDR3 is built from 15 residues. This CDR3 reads CASSLGGRIYNEQFF. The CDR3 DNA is TGTGCCAGCAGCTTAGGTGGGCGGATCTACAATGAGCAGTTCTTC.

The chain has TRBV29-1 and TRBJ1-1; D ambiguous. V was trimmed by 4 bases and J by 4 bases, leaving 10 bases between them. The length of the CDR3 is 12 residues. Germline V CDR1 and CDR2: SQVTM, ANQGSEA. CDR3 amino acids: CSVVERGTEAFF. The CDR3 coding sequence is TGCAGCGTTGTGGAGCGGGGCACTGAAGCTTTCTTT.

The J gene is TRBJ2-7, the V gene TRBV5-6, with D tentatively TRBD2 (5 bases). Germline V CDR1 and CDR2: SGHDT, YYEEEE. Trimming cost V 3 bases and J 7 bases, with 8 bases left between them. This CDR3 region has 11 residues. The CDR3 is CASSSGIEQYF. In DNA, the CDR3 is TGTGCCAGCAGCTCCGGGATAGAGCAGTACTTC.

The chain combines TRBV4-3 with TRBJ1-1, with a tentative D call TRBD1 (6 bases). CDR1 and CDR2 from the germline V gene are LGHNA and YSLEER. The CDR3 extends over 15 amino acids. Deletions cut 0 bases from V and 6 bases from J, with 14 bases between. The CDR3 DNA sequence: TGCGCCAGCAGCCAAGATTTGGGGGCCACGGCTGAAGCTTTCTTT. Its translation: CASSQDLGATAEAFF.